This TCR beta chain was captured by sequencing in a study of memory CD4+ T cells and cytomegalovirus serostatus (dated by TCRdb to about 2019). About the study as a whole: The cohort included 35 or so healthy adults from Belgium, of whom 9 were CMV seropositive and approximately 25 were CMV seronegative. CD4+ memory TCRbeta repertoires of a Belgian cohort with known cytomegalovirus serostatus were sequenced in order to replicate a published TCR-based CMV serostatus classifier. General findings and caveats noted by the study authors: Results were interpreted as suggesting that the CMV-associated TCR signature is largely present in the CD4+ memory repertoire. On the Belgian cohort, the classifier built on the original framework reached a median bootstrapped AUC of roughly 0.96, with a 95% CI of 0.76-1.00. For predicting CMV serostatus, the median bootstrapped AUC was roughly 0.96 using the original framework and 0.91 using a US-trained random forest. Among the approximately 160 previously reported CMV-associated TCRbeta sequences, over 65 showed up in the CD4+ memory repertoires, with each one found in between one and five individuals. Only CD4+CD45RO+ memory cells were sequenced, unlike the original study, which covered naive and memory CD4+ and CD8+ populations.

For this clone: Its antigen has not been determined. Base quality data are lacking; no much larger clone is found one base away.

Single viable CD3+CD4+CD8-CD45RO+ cells were sorted as memory CD4+ T cells on a FACSAria II. CMV serostatus was assessed using a Roche Elecsys assay, by which serum IgG against CMV pp150, pp28, p38 and p52 was detected. After thawing, total CD4+ T cells were enriched by positive selection with CD4 magnetic microbeads. The samples came from a different study that was designed specifically to examine the CD4+ T cell memory repertoire. Peripheral blood mononuclear cells were isolated and cryopreserved according to standard operating procedures, and serum was kept at -80 degrees C. The staining used CD3-PerCP (BW264/56), CD4-APC (RPA-T4), CD45RO-PE (UCHT1) and CD8-Pacific Orange (3B5) antibodies, and Sytox blue was used to exclude non-viable cells. Between the V and J ends, shortened by 4 bases and 1 base respectively, the junction contains 11 bases. CDR1 and CDR2, per the germline V gene, are MNHEY and SVGAGI. Including the terminal cysteine and phenylalanine, the CDR3 comprises 14 residues. This entry keeps only the CDR3 DNA: 42 bases, framed from base 1.

The Quick-DNA Microprep Kit was used to extract genomic DNA from the sorted cells. Amplification of TCRbeta DNA was done with the immunoSEQ hsTCRbeta kit, following the protocol from the manufacturer. TCRbeta libraries were sequenced on an Illumina MiSeq instrument. Processing in the source paper ran as follows. Following removal of out-of-frame sequences, some 2 million distinct TCRbeta sequences were retained, with an average of roughly 70,000 per individual. Each individual was scored using the number of 164 previously reported CMV-associated TCRbeta sequences that the individual carried and the total number of productive distinct TCRbeta sequences. A beta-binomial model was reimplemented in Python, and scikit-learn random forests with default parameters were trained on data from the US cohort. On the Belgian cohort, classifier performance was reported as the median AUC, along with percentile confidence intervals, across 10,000 bootstrap iterations. This is the immuneACCESS table as TCRdb keeps it, with only in-frame sequences that have V and J called. A part of the clones is gone; compared with another copy, unresolved V genes explain less than half, and the rest is unexplained. V, J and clone size were drawn from that table, and D and trimming were deduced from the DNA. The sample contains approximately 46,000 clones, around 77% of them found a single time. Approximately 0.58% of the sample lies in the top ten.

The clonotype comes from an adult in good health and CMV-seronegative. The rearrangement combines TRBV6-5 with TRBJ2-7; too little of a D gene remains to name it. Sequenced input: memory CD4+ T cells from blood. The DNA reads TGTGCCAGCAGTTGGCGGAAAGTTTCCTACGAGCAGTACTTC. Translated, it gives CASSWRKVSYEQYF.